The rows below give T cell receptor beta chains drawn from one sample of a study of pediatric ulcerative colitis. Generated by immunoSEQ multiplex PCR, the TCRdb table keeps only in-frame clones and is missing some. This sample has tens of thousands of clones, with 77% found just once. Material for sequencing was blood. The receptors originated from a boy aged 10-17 years with moderate ulcerative colitis. Both conserved end residues are part of each CDR3. Each record gives: V gene, J gene, clone size, D gene, CDR3 protein, CDR3 DNA. The D gene is left open where the match is weak. Size tells how often a clone was seen (once, few, many) or the class of an expanded clone, and some rows leave it out.

>TRBV7-8|TRBJ2-2|.|TRBD2
CASSSRRAGGTGELFF
TGTGCCAGCAGCTCACGACGGGCGGGGGGCACCGGGGAGCTGTTTTTT
>TRBV9|TRBJ2-5|.|TRBD2
CASSVAGGETQYF
TGTGCCAGCAGCGTAGCGGGGGGGGAGACCCAGTACTTC
>TRBV6-6|TRBJ2-2|.|.
CASRAGGTSNTGELFF
TGTGCCAGCAGGGCGGGCGGGACCTCGAACACCGGGGAGCTGTTTTTT
>TRBV12-5|TRBJ1-5|once|.
CASGPTGPDSSNQPQHF
TGTGCTAGTGGACCTACAGGACCGGACAGTAGCAATCAGCCCCAGCATTTT
>TRBV7-9|TRBJ2-7|.|TRBD2
CASSSISLAGDNYEQYF
TGTGCCAGCAGCTCAATTTCACTAGCGGGAGACAATTACGAGCAGTACTTC
>TRBV4-1|TRBJ1-6|.|.
CASSQDLTQRAPLHF
TGCGCCAGCAGCCAAGATCTTACTCAGAGGGCACCCCTCCACTTT
>TRBV9|TRBJ2-7|.|.
CASSVGGGPYEQYF
TGTGCCAGCAGCGTAGGAGGGGGGCCCTACGAGCAGTACTTC
>TRBV6-4|TRBJ1-4|.|.
CASSGWWRTNEKLFF
TGTGCCAGCAGTGGATGGTGGAGAACTAATGAAAAACTGTTTTTT
>TRBV2|TRBJ1-1|.|.
CASGPKVGLVAFF
TGTGCCAGCGGGCCAAAGGTAGGGCTGGTAGCTTTCTTT
>TRBV7-2|TRBJ1-2|few|TRBD1
CASSLGDSSTGYTF
TGTGCCAGCAGCTTAGGGGACAGTTCGACCGGCTACACCTTC
>TRBV7-2|TRBJ2-4|.|TRBD1
CASRPTGGAGNIQYF
TGTGCCAGCAGACCGACAGGGGGCGCGGGAAACATTCAGTACTTC
>TRBV7-2|TRBJ1-2|.|TRBD1
CASSFHEDRPYGYTF
TGTGCCAGCAGCTTCCACGAGGACAGGCCCTATGGCTACACCTTC
>TRBV15|TRBJ2-5|.|TRBD1
CATSSGQGVVVGETQYF
TGTGCCACCAGCAGTGGGCAGGGGGTAGTGGTAGGGGAGACCCAGTACTTC
>TRBV19|TRBJ1-1|.|TRBD1
CASRLQGVTEAFF
TGTGCCAGTAGGCTACAGGGGGTCACTGAAGCTTTCTTT
>TRBV5-1|TRBJ2-7|.|TRBD2
CASSLTPGLAGEYEQYF
TGCGCCAGCAGCTTAACTCCGGGACTAGCGGGAGAGTACGAGCAGTACTTC
>TRBV12-5|TRBJ2-2|few|.
CASGRDTYTGELFF
TGTGCTAGTGGACGGGACACGTACACCGGGGAGCTGTTTTTT
>TRBV6-1|TRBJ2-3|few|.
CASSELVSTSTDTQYF
TGTGCCAGCAGTGAATTGGTCTCAACTAGCACAGATACGCAGTATTTT
>TRBV19|TRBJ1-1|.|.
CASTLGVNTEAFF
TGTGCCAGTACCTTGGGAGTGAACACTGAAGCTTTCTTT
>TRBV2|TRBJ1-1|.|.
CASSAHTGAEAFF
TGTGCCAGCAGCGCCCATACTGGGGCTGAAGCTTTCTTT
>TRBV7-9|TRBJ2-3|once|TRBD2
CASSPRRVGLAGSTDTQYF
TGTGCCAGCAGCCCGCGTAGGGTGGGACTAGCGGGGAGCACAGATACGCAGTATTTT
>TRBV29-1|TRBJ1-6|.|.
CSAQDHPNSPLHF
TGCAGCGCTCAAGACCATCCAAATTCACCCCTCCACTTT
>TRBV7-8|TRBJ2-1|.|.
CASSLEGTRGHEQFF
TGTGCCAGCAGCTTAGAGGGGACTAGGGGGCATGAGCAGTTCTTC
>TRBV7-3|TRBJ2-1|.|.
CASSGGNEQFF
TGTGCCAGCAGTGGGGGCAATGAGCAGTTCTTC
>TRBV28|TRBJ1-5|.|.
CASSFSNQPQHF
TGTGCCAGCAGTTTCAGTAATCAGCCCCAGCATTTT
>TRBV5-1|TRBJ1-3|.|.
CASSIDRTSGNTIYF
TGCGCCAGCAGTATTGACAGGACCTCTGGAAACACCATATATTTT
>TRBV2|TRBJ2-1|.|.
CASSDRGSSYNEQFF
TGTGCCAGCAGTGATCGAGGGAGCTCCTACAATGAGCAGTTCTTC
>TRBV27|TRBJ2-3|.|TRBD2
CASSWETSGATDTQYF
TGTGCCAGCAGTTGGGAGACTAGCGGGGCTACAGATACGCAGTATTTT
>TRBV5-6|TRBJ2-5|once|.
CASRKGPGETQYF
TGTGCCAGCAGAAAGGGACCCGGAGAGACCCAGTACTTC
>TRBV5-5|TRBJ1-1|.|.
CASSLALLGAQTEAFF
TGTGCCAGCAGCTTGGCGTTATTAGGGGCACAAACTGAAGCTTTCTTT
>TRBV10-3|TRBJ1-5|.|.
CAISKSSGNSNQPQHF
TGTGCCATCAGTAAAAGTTCAGGGAATAGCAATCAGCCCCAGCATTTT
>TRBV18|TRBJ1-3|.|.
CASSPGAGNTIYF
TGTGCCAGCTCACCAGGGGCTGGAAACACCATATATTTT
>TRBV27|TRBJ2-1|.|TRBD1
CASSPDRAYEQFF
TGTGCCAGCAGCCCGGACAGGGCATATGAGCAGTTCTTC
>TRBV27|TRBJ2-7|.|.
CASSSRVSHEQYF
TGTGCCAGCAGTTCCCGGGTCAGCCACGAGCAGTACTTC
>TRBV18|TRBJ1-3|.|.
CASSIRTADGNTIYF
TGTGCCAGCTCAATCAGGACAGCTGACGGAAACACCATATATTTT
>TRBV19|TRBJ2-5|.|TRBD2
CASSDAASGGRETQYF
TGTGCCAGTAGCGACGCGGCTAGCGGGGGTAGGGAGACCCAGTACTTC
>TRBV7-2|TRBJ2-3|.|TRBD1
CASSFQGESTDTQYF
TGTGCCAGCAGCTTTCAGGGGGAGAGCACAGATACGCAGTATTTT
>TRBV30|TRBJ2-5|.|TRBD1
CAWSWGQTNQETQYF
TGTGCCTGGAGTTGGGGACAGACGAACCAAGAGACCCAGTACTTC
>TRBV6-5|TRBJ1-1|few|.
CASSNRNTEAFF
TGTGCCAGCAGTAACAGGAACACTGAAGCTTTCTTT
>TRBV7-2|TRBJ2-7|.|.
CASTYQGFSYEQYF
TGTGCCAGCACCTATCAGGGGTTCTCCTACGAGCAGTACTTC
>TRBV13|TRBJ2-2|.|.
CASSTGSHTGELFF
TGTGCCAGCAGCACCGGGAGTCACACCGGGGAGCTGTTTTTT
>TRBV5-1|TRBJ2-7|.|TRBD2
CASSSRGSGGPSGQYF
TGCGCCAGCAGCTCCCGGGGTAGCGGGGGGCCGTCTGGGCAGTACTTC
>TRBV11-3|TRBJ2-5|large|TRBD2
CASSERAGGPLETQYF
TGTGCCAGCAGCGAGCGGGCGGGGGGGCCCTTAGAGACCCAGTACTTC
>TRBV7-8|TRBJ1-1|.|.
CASSWAELNTEAFF
TGTGCCAGCAGCTGGGCAGAACTAAACACTGAAGCTTTCTTT
>TRBV7-2|TRBJ2-3|.|.
CASSLETTPTDTQYF
TGTGCCAGCAGCTTAGAGACTACCCCCACAGATACGCAGTATTTT
>TRBV6-5|TRBJ1-1|once|TRBD1
CASSRDSNTEAFF
TGTGCCAGCAGTAGGGACAGTAACACTGAAGCTTTCTTT
>TRBV6-1|TRBJ1-2|.|TRBD1
CASSEKNRDSRNRLYGYTF
TGTGCCAGCAGTGAGAAAAACCGGGACAGTCGAAATCGGCTCTATGGCTACACCTTC
>TRBV27|TRBJ1-2|.|.
CASRPDGTYGYTF
TGTGCCAGTCGTCCGGACGGAACCTATGGCTACACCTTC
>TRBV27|TRBJ2-5|.|.
CASSFIGVRGHQETQYF
TGTGCCAGCAGTTTTATCGGAGTAAGGGGCCACCAAGAGACCCAGTACTTC
>TRBV7-2|TRBJ2-1|.|TRBD2
CASSPGLAGKQFF
TGTGCCAGCAGCCCTGGACTAGCGGGAAAGCAGTTCTTC
>TRBV7-9|TRBJ2-2|few|TRBD1
CASSLLGTATGELFF
TGTGCCAGCAGCTTATTAGGGACAGCTACCGGGGAGCTGTTTTTT
>TRBV7-2|TRBJ2-3|.|TRBD2
CASSFRLAGEADTQYF
TGTGCCAGCAGCTTCAGACTAGCGGGAGAGGCAGATACGCAGTATTTT